This T cell receptor beta chain was captured in a study of blood T cell repertoires in COVID-19. Germline-derived CDR1 and CDR2 are GTSNPN and SVGIG (reference sequence). V trimming: 3 bases; J trimming: 2 bases; junction bases outside the gene matches: 1. The CDR3 has 13 amino acids. As processed by the authors: Nucleated cell counts were estimated from reference gene primer amplification. TCRdb keeps only in-frame clones here, not all; method: immunoSEQ multiplex PCR. The V and J calls and the clone size are those of that table, but D and trimming were determined from the DNA. Seen here are over 110,000 clones, 84% observed once, and the top ten hold about 5.5%. In terms of age and location, participants ranged from about 18 to 90 years and lived in under 30 US areas.

The TCR originated in a middle-aged man with acute COVID-19. The chain combines TRBV30 with TRBJ2-7, with 10 positions matching TRBD2. Sequenced input: PBMCs or T cells enriched from blood (not recorded which). CDR3: CAWRAGGPYEQYF. Here the CDR3 DNA reads TGTGCCTGGAGAGCGGGGGGGCCCTACGAGCAGTACTTC.